The sequence of this T cell receptor beta chain was determined in a study of Graves' ophthalmopathy and Graves' hyperthyroidism. The sample holds many counts of this clonotype. As yet, its antigen is unknown. Researchers took RNA transcripts and amplified TCR beta CDR3 regions from them. Amplification began with first-round RT-PCR using HTBI primers, then second-round multiplex PCR was performed. TCRdb ran MiXCR on the multiplex PCR reads and lists one entry per CDR3 protein. The data hold around 1,000,000 distinct CDR3 sequences, with 36% observed a single time. V was trimmed by 7 bases and J by 7 bases, leaving 10 bases between them. CDR1 WSHSY and CDR2 SAAADI come from the germline V gene. CDR3 length: 12 amino acids. General study points: Appearing in blood as well were most expanded thyroid clonotypes above 0.001 frequency.

The material sequenced was peripheral blood or thyroid tissue (not recorded which). V is TRBV10-2 and J is TRBJ2-2, with D tentatively TRBD1 (6 bases). The TCR sequence derives from an adult man with Graves' hyperthyroidism. The CDR3 sequence: CASKQGLGELFF. The DNA for the CDR3 is TGCGCCAGCAAGCAGGGGCTCGGGGAGCTGTTTTTT.